The present TCR beta chain was sequenced within a study of early T cells in non-severe SARS-CoV-2 infection. Individual cDNA molecules each received unique molecular identifiers attached to them. In TCRdb, the 5' RACE reads were re-called with MiXCR into one record per CDR3 protein. Here the sample spans roughly 56,000 distinct CDR3 sequences, roughly a tenth being singletons. The material sequenced was whole blood. This TCR was sampled from an adult who was a healthcare worker with PCR-confirmed SARS-CoV-2 infection or an uninfected control (not recorded which).

The CDR3 nucleotides read TGTGCCAGCACGGGGCCGTTCAATCAGCCCCAGCATTTT. Protein product: CASTGPFNQPQHF. The chain joins TRBV2 to TRBJ1-5; D might be TRBD1 (5 bases). Deletions cut 7 bases from V and 3 bases from J, with 10 bases between. CDR3 length: 13 amino acids. The germline CDR1 and CDR2 sequences are SNHLY and FYNNEI.